This TCR beta chain originates from a study of T cells in Graves' hyperthyroidism and ophthalmopathy. General study results and limits: A model of 13 V-J features distinguished ophthalmopathy from stable hyperthyroidism. Most clonotypes expanded in the thyroid (above 0.001) were also present in blood.

This clonotype was counted at least ten times. Antigen specificity is unknown. Using RNA transcripts as the source, TCR beta CDR3 regions were amplified. The study used the HTBI primer set for a first-round RT-PCR of the TCR CDR3. Each CDR3 protein is one row after TCRdb ran MiXCR on the multiplex PCR reads. The profile covers hundreds of thousands of distinct CDR3 sequences, with roughly 15% appearing a single time and 3% to 4% taken by the ten largest. The CDR3 consists of 18 residues. V shed 7 bases, J shed 0 bases, and the junction held 15 bases outside the gene matches. Germline CDR1 and CDR2: MNHNS and SASEGT.

This receptor was obtained from a woman aged 35 to 49 with Graves' ophthalmopathy. V gene TRBV6-1 combines with J gene TRBJ1-5; TRBD1 matches 7 bases. Sequences were obtained from blood. Here the CDR3 DNA reads TGTGCCAGCAATCCGAAGGCGGTCGGGACAGATAGCAATCAGCCCCAGCATTTT. As protein: CASNPKAVGTDSNQPQHF.